One TCR beta chain is described in this entry. Its specificity is not known. TCR cDNA, made by 5'RACE template switching, carried an added universal primer site and UMIs. Each CDR3 protein gets one entry after TCRdb re-called the 5' RACE reads with MiXCR. The sample has about 630,000 distinct CDR3 sequences, approximately 13% seen once. Trimming removed 1 base at V and 14 bases at J, with 12 bases between. Germline values: CDR1 DFQATT, CDR2 SNEGSKA (reference sequence). CDR3 length: 11 amino acids. The source of the sample is a study of T cells after yellow fever vaccination. The study, taken as a whole, reports: Most primary-vaccination clones recurred post-booster (under 98% CD4, about 87% CD8). Clonotypes shared by both compartments, CD4 and CD8, made up a small share. Contamination of FACS-sorted repertoires by abundant clonotypes from the bulk population could occur.

The V and J genes are TRBV20-1 and TRBJ2-1; D gene ambiguous. The receptor's source is a young man who received the YFV17D yellow fever vaccine. The sample consisted of PBMCs, taken on the day of the yellow fever booster vaccination. CDR3 bases: TGCAGTGCTAGAGGGCGGAGTCTGGAGTTCTTC. It yields the protein CSARGRSLEFF.